The present T cell receptor beta chain was sequenced within a study of T cell responses to AZD1222 COVID-19 vaccine. Assay used: immunoSEQ multiplex PCR; TCRdb lists only in-frame clones, some missing. The profile shows around 56,000 clones, 80% to 90% of them singletons. Overall study findings and caveats: Among the donors, most were white British and more were female, and clonal diversity was possibly underestimated.

CDR3 length: 17 amino acids. V gave up 2 bases and J gave up 6 bases; unmatched junction bases: 10. The V gene's germline CDR1 is SGHNT and CDR2 YYREEE (reference sequence). Notes on this clone: The antigen is not known.

This sample comprised peripheral blood, obtained 28 days after the second AZD1222 dose. The chain links TRBV5-4 to TRBJ2-1, with 11 nucleotides matching TRBD2. This clonotype was sampled from an adult who received the AZD1222 COVID-19 vaccine. The CDR3 coding sequence is TGTGCCAGCAGCTTTAAAAAACTAGCGGGAGTTTCCAATGAGCAGTTCTTC. As protein: CASSFKKLAGVSNEQFF.